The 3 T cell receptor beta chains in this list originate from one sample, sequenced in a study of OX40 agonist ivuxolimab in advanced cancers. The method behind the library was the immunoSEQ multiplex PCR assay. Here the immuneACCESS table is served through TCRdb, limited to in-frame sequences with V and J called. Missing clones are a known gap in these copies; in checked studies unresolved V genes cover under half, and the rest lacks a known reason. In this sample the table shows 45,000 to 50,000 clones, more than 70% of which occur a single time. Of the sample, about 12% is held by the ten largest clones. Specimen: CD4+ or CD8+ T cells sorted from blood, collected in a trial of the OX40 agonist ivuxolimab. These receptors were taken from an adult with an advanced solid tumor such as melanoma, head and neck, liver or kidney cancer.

CDR3 protein: CASSLSVMGAYGYTF. CDR3 in DNA: TGTGCCAGCAGCTTAAGTGTTATGGGGGCCTATGGCTACACCTTC. The V gene is TRBV11-2, the J gene TRBJ1-2, with TRBD1 as a possible D gene (6 bases). The CDR3 spans 15 residues. Looked up from germline, CDR1 is SGHAT and CDR2 is FQNNGV. V was shortened by 2 bases and J by 4 bases, with 14 bases between the two germline ends.

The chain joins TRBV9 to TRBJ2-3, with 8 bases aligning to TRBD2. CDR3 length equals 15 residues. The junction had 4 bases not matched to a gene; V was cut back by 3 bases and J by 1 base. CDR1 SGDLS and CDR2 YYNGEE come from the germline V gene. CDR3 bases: TGTGCCAGCAGCGACAGCGGGGGCCGCACAGATACGCAGTATTTT. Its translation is CASSDSGGRTDTQYF.

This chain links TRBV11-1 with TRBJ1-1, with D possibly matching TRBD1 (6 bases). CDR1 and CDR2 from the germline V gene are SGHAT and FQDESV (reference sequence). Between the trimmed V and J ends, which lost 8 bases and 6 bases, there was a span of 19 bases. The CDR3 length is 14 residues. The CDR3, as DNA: TGTGCCAGCGGTTTAGGAGGGGGTTCGGCTGAAGCTTTCTTT. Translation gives CASGLGGGSAEAFF.